Presented here are 4 T cell receptor beta chains from one specimen sequenced in a study of shared clonotypes between healthy human individuals. As defined, naive CD8 cells were CD45RO-negative and positively selected for CCR7, with terminally differentiated effector memory CD45RA+ cells excluded. The data were produced by immunoSEQ multiplex PCR, yet TCRdb's version contains in-frame clones alone and is incomplete. Of about 600,000 clones listed, nearly 98% are singletons. Sequencing was done on a sample of naive CD8+ T cells sorted from blood. The receptors derive from a young man in good health.

The V and J genes are TRBV9 and TRBJ2-1; D may be TRBD1 (5 bases). Germline V gene sequence: CDR1 SGDLS, CDR2 YYNGEE. V was cut by 2 bases and J by 6 bases, with 9 bases left in between. This CDR3 has 13 amino acids. The DNA for the CDR3 is TGTGCCAGCAGCGTGTTAGGGGCCAATGAGCAGTTCTTC. It specifies CASSVLGANEQFF.

Turning to this clone: Different DNA sequences within this sample yield the same CDR3. V usage is TRBV27 and J usage is TRBJ1-2; D is uncertain. The CDR3 extends over 13 amino acids. Trimming cost V 3 bases and J 2 bases, with 7 bases left between them. CDR1 is MNHEY, CDR2 SMNVEV, per germline (reference sequence). CDR3 DNA sequence: TGTGCCAGCAGTTTTGCCGGGAACTATGGCTACACCTTC. Translation: CASSFAGNYGYTF.

This sequence joins TRBV5-1 and TRBJ2-5; TRBD2 is a possible D gene (8 bases). Trimming took 6 bases from V and 4 from J, leaving 19 bases between them. The CDR3 has 15 amino acids. Looked up from germline, CDR1 is SGHRS and CDR2 is YFSETQ. The CDR3 bases are TGCGCCAGCACCGAGGGGGCGGGAGGCCGAGAGACCCAGTACTTC. This gives the protein CASTEGAGGRETQYF.

The rearrangement links TRBV11-1 to TRBJ1-2; 8 nucleotides line up with TRBD1. The CDR3 loop spans 15 amino acids. Germline V gene sequence: CDR1 SGHAT, CDR2 FQDESV (reference sequence). The V and J ends lost 5 bases and 7 bases, in that order; junction bases with no gene match: 12. Here the CDR3 DNA reads TGTGCCAGCAGCCGACAGGGGAAGGACTTCGGTGGCTACACCTTC. This encodes CASSRQGKDFGGYTF. Looking up the rest from reference TRBV11-1 and TRBJ1-2 gives the full variable domain: EAEVAQSPRYKITEKSQAVAFWCDPISGHATLYWYRQILGQGPELLVQFQDESVVDDSQLPKDRFSAERLKGVDSTLKIQPAELGDSAMYLCASSRQGKDFGGYTFGSGTRLTVV.